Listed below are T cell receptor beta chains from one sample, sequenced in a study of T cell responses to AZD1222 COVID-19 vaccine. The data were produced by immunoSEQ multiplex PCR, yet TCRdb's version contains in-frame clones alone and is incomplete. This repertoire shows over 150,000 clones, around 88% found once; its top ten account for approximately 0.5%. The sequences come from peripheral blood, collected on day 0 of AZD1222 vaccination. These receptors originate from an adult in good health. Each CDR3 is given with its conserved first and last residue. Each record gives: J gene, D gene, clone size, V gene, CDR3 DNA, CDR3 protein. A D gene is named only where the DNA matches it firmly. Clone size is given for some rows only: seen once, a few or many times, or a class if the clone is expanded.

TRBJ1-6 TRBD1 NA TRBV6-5 TGTGCCAGCAGGTCAGGGGGAGAAAATTCACCCCTCCACTTT CASRSGGENSPLHF
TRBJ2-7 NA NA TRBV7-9 TGTGCCAGCAGCTTAGATCCTCCCGGGTACGAGCAGTACTTC CASSLDPPGYEQYF
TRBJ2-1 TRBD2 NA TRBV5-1 TGCGCCAGCAGCCCCGGGACTAGGCCTTACAATGAGCAGTTCTTC CASSPGTRPYNEQFF
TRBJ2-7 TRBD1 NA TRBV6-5 TGTGCCAGCAGTCTACAGACAGGGGACCCCTACGAGCAGTACTTC CASSLQTGDPYEQYF
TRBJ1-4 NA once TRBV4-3 TGCGCCAGCAGCCAAGATTGGTCAGGGGTAAATGAAAAACTGTTTTTT CASSQDWSGVNEKLFF
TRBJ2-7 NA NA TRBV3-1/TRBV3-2 TGTGCCAGCAGCTGGGGGGGCAGCTACGAGCAGTACTTC CASSWGGSYEQYF
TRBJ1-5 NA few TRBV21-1 TGTGCCCCGCCCCGGTGGGGCAATCAGCCCCAGCATTTT CAPPRWGNQPQHF
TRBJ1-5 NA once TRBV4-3 TGCGCCAGCAGCCAAGACCCTAGCAATCAGCCCCAGCATTTT CASSQDPSNQPQHF
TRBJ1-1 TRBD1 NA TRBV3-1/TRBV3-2 TGTGCCAGCAGCCGCCAGACAGGGCACACTGAAGCTTTCTTT CASSRQTGHTEAFF
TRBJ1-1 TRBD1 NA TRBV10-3 TGTGCCATCAGAGGGACAGGGTACACTGAAGCTTTCTTT CAIRGTGYTEAFF
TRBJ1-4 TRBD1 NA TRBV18 TGTGCCAGCTCACCCCAGAGGCCAGGGGGCCTACTGAATGAAAAACTGTTTTTT CASSPQRPGGLLNEKLFF
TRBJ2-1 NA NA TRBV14 TGTGCCAGCAGCCAAGTAAATATTGAGCAGTTCTTC CASSQVNIEQFF
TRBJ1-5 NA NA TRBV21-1 TGTGCCAGCAGCATCCCTTGCTGGGGGGATGACAATCAGCCCCAGCATTTT CASSIPCWGDDNQPQHF
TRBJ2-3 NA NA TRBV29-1 TGCAGCGTTGAAGGGGATTCGGGCACAGATACGCAGTATTTT CSVEGDSGTDTQYF
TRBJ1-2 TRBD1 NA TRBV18 TGTGCCAGCTCACCGGGACAGGCTGGCTATGGCTACACCTTC CASSPGQAGYGYTF
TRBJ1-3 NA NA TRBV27 TGTGCCAGCAGCCCTCTCTCCTCTGGAAACACCATATATTTT CASSPLSSGNTIYF
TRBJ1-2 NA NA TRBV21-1 TGTGCCAGCAGCAAACCGCCGCAACCACTCTATGGCTACACCTTC CASSKPPQPLYGYTF
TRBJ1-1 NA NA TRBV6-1 TGTGCCAGCAGTGAACATCGGGATACTGAAGCTTTCTTT CASSEHRDTEAFF
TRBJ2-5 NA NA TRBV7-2 TGTGCCAGCAGCATAGGGGGTAGCCAAGAGACCCAGTACTTC CASSIGGSQETQYF
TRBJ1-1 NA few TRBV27 TGTGCCAGCAGTATAAACCGGGACACCTACCAAGACCAAAACACTGAAGCTTTCTTT CASSINRDTYQDQNTEAFF
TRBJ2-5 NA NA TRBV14 TGTGCCAGCAGCCTGGACTCCTTAAGTTGGAGTGACTTC CASSLDSLSWSDF
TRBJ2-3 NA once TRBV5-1 TGCGCCAGCAGCGTTTACGGGACCTACACAGATACGCAGTATTTT CASSVYGTYTDTQYF
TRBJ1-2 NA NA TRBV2 TGTGCCAGCCTACCCGAACTGTACTATGGCTACACCTTC CASLPELYYGYTF